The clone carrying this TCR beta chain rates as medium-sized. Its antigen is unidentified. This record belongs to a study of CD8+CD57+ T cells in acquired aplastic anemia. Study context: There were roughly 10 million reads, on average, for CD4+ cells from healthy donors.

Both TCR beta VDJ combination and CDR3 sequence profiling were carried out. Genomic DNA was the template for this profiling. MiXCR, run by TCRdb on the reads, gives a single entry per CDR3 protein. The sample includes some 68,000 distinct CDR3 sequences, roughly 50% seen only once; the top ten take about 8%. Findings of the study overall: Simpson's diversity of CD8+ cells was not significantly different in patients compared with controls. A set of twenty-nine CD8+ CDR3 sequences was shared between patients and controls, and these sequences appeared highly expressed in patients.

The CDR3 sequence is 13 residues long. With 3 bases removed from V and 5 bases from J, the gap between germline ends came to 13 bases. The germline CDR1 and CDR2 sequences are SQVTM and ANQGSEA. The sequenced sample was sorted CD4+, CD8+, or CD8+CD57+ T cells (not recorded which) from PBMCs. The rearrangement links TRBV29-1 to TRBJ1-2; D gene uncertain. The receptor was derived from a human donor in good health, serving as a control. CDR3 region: CSVDGPLGYGYTF. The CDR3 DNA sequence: TGCAGCGTTGACGGACCCCTAGGGTATGGCTACACCTTC.